A single sample is the source of the 31 T cell receptor beta chains below, sequenced in a study of T cells in Graves' hyperthyroidism and ophthalmopathy (dated by TCRdb to 2018 to 2020). The library was obtained by multiplex PCR. The data were produced on an Illumina HiSeq 2000. The TCR beta CDR3 regions were amplified from the RNA transcripts. The first round of RT-PCR for the TCR CDR3 was performed with the HTBI primer set and the Qiagen OneStep RT-PCR kit. TCRdb applied fastp at Q25 and MiXCR to the public reads, then kept only in-frame beta chains. Rows are combined by CDR3 protein, so each entry shows the most common genes and DNA. For this sample there are hundreds of thousands of distinct CDR3 sequences; about 45% appear just once. Less than 9% of the sample is in the top ten clones. The sequenced material came from peripheral blood or thyroid tissue (not recorded which). Receptor source: an adult man with Graves' disease, either hyperthyroidism or ophthalmopathy (not recorded which).

The chain has TRBV12-3 or TRBV12-4 and TRBJ1-4; 7 nucleotides match TRBD1. V lost 4 bases and J lost 8; bases outside the gene matches: 7. The CDR3 runs to 14 residues. The CDR3: CASSSSGGGEKLFF. For the CDR3, the DNA is TGTGCCAGCAGTTCCTCAGGGGGTGGCGAAAAACTGTTTTTT.

This clonotype was observed a handful of times. The rearrangement links TRBV4-1 to TRBJ2-7; D unclear. The length of the CDR3 is 15 residues. The ends were cut back, 1 base at V and 0 bases at J, with 10 bases in the middle. The germline V gene has CDR1 MGHRA and CDR2 YSYEKL. The CDR3 is CASSQVQIGSYEQYF. The CDR3 DNA sequence: TGCGCCAGCAGCCAAGTGCAAATAGGCTCCTACGAGCAGTACTTC.

This chain links TRBV28 with TRBJ1-5; possible D gene TRBD1, 5 bases. This CDR3 is built from 15 residues. The germline V and J ends were trimmed by 1 base and 6 bases, with 13 bases remaining between them. Germline values: CDR1 MDHEN, CDR2 SYDVKM. CDR3 in DNA: TGTGCCAGCAGTTTATTGGGGACCTCCCGTCAGCCCCAGCATTTT. It encodes CASSLLGTSRQPQHF.

This clonotype was found a few times. The chain recombines TRBV20-1 with TRBJ2-5; 10 bases line up with TRBD1. Germline values: CDR1 DFQATT, CDR2 SNEGSKA (reference sequence). V trimming: 1 base; J trimming: 1 base; junction bases outside the gene matches: 3. The CDR3 runs 15 residues. This chain's CDR3 is CSARGGTGVQETQYF. The CDR3 nucleotides are TGCAGTGCTAGAGGCGGGACAGGGGTCCAAGAGACCCAGTACTTC.

J is TRBJ1-4 and V is TRBV5-1, with 9 positions matching TRBD1. The V gene's germline CDR1 is SGHRS and CDR2 YFSETQ. Trimming took 2 bases from V and 4 from J; bases not matched to a gene: 3. The CDR3 runs to 15 residues. CDR3 coding DNA: TGCGCCAGCAGCTTCGACAGGGGGAGTAATGAAAAACTGTTTTTT. Its protein is CASSFDRGSNEKLFF.

The chain carries TRBV24-1 and TRBJ1-1, with unresolved D. The germline gives CDR1 KGHDR, CDR2 SFDVKD. V lost 3 bases to trimming and J lost 5 bases, with 9 bases between them. The CDR3 has 13 residues. The CDR3, as DNA: TGTGCCACCAGTGATGGGGTTCAGACTGAAGCTTTCTTT. This codes for CATSDGVQTEAFF.

About this clonotype: One junction end does not reproduce the germline sequence, and a read error may be involved. The V call is TRBV19, the J call TRBJ1-6; D is uncertain. This CDR3 region has 15 residues. CDR1 is LNHDA, CDR2 SQIVND, per germline (reference sequence). The DNA for the CDR3 is TGTGCCAGTAGGATAGACGGCAGAGGTTTTTCACCCCTCCACTTT. This translates into CASRIDGRGFSPLHF. Full variable domain (rest looked up from reference TRBV19 and TRBJ1-6): DGGITQSPKYLFRKEGQNVTLSCEQNLNHDAMYWYRQDPGQGLRLIYYSQIVNDFQKGDIAEGYSVSREKKESFPLTVTSAQKNPTAFYLCASRIDGRGFSPLHFGNGTRLTVT.

In nucleotides, the CDR3 is TGTGCCAGCAGTTTGAGAGGGGGACTGAACACTGAAGCTTTCTTT. This sequence encodes CASSLRGGLNTEAFF. This sequence joins TRBV9 and TRBJ1-1, with D tentatively TRBD1 (6 bases). V was pared by 5 bases and J by 0 bases, with 14 bases between. The CDR3 contains 15 residues. The germline V gene encodes CDR1 SGDLS and CDR2 YYNGEE. The entire variable domain, with the rest obtained from reference TRBV9 and TRBJ1-1, is as follows: DSGVTQTPKHLITATGQRVTLRCSPRSGDLSVYWYQQSLDQGLQFLIQYYNGEERAKGNILERFSAQQFPDLHSELNLSSLELGDSALYFCASSLRGGLNTEAFFGQGTRLTVV.

V gene TRBV10-3 combines with J gene TRBJ2-7; TRBD2 is a possible D gene (5 bases). In germline, CDR1 is ENHRY, CDR2 SYGVKD. CDR3 length: 12 amino acids. The V end was cut by 10 bases, the J end by 4 bases, with 14 bases between. The CDR3 sequence is CASGQSIYEQYF. The CDR3 DNA is TGTGCCAGCGGGCAGTCTATTTACGAGCAGTACTTC.

The gene calls are TRBV19 and TRBJ1-2, with D possibly being TRBD1 (6 bases). The V end lost 10 bases, the J end lost 6 bases, and 12 bases lay between the germline ends. This CDR3 has 11 amino acids. Germline V gene data show CDR1 as LNHDA and CDR2 as SQIVND (reference sequence). The chain's CDR3 is CAIHSGDGYTF. CDR3 in DNA: TGTGCCATCCACTCAGGGGATGGCTACACCTTC.

This chain joins TRBV20-1 and TRBJ1-5; D unresolved. This CDR3 contains 14 residues. In germline, CDR1 is DFQATT, CDR2 SNEGSKA (reference sequence). The V end was cut by 5 bases, the J end by 3 bases, with 14 bases between. The CDR3 protein is CSAASEAANQPQHF. CDR3 sequence (DNA): TGCAGTGCTGCCTCGGAAGCGGCCAATCAGCCCCAGCATTTT.

The chain uses TRBV20-1 and TRBJ2-7, with 7 bases aligning to TRBD2. The V gene end was trimmed by 3 bases and the J gene end by 2 bases; junction bases not matched to a gene: 7. The CDR3 length is 14 residues. Germline V lookup: CDR1 DFQATT, CDR2 SNEGSKA (reference sequence). CDR3 residues: CSASTAGDPYEQYF. The CDR3 nucleotides are TGCAGTGCTAGCACGGCGGGGGATCCCTACGAGCAGTACTTC.

As regards this clonotype: A much larger clone lies one base from this, so it may be a read error. The V and J genes are TRBV7-9 and TRBJ2-7, with D tentatively TRBD1 (6 bases). The V end lost 5 bases, the J end lost 10 bases, and 18 bases lay between the germline ends. This CDR3 has 13 residues. Germline-derived CDR1 and CDR2 are SEHNR and FQNEAQ (reference sequence). The CDR3 loop is CASSPPNREIQYF. The CDR3 DNA follows: TGTGCCAGCAGCCCTCCGAACAGGGAGATCCAGTACTTC.

The sample holds one count of this clonotype. The rearrangement uses TRBV19 and TRBJ1-1; D gene ambiguous. Trimming left V 6 bases short and J 5 bases short, with 13 bases between. Germline V gene sequence: CDR1 LNHDA, CDR2 SQIVND (reference sequence). The CDR3 contains 13 residues. The DNA for the CDR3 is TGTGCCAGTAGGATACCGGGCGGGACTGAAGCTTTCTTT. It codes for CASRIPGGTEAFF.

The rearrangement links TRBV2 to TRBJ2-6, with D possibly matching TRBD1 (6 bases). The CDR3 sequence is 18 residues long. Trimming took 8 bases from V and 0 from J, leaving 20 bases between them. Germline values: CDR1 SNHLY, CDR2 FYNNEI. This chain's CDR3 is CASRWTALVYSGANVLTF. In nucleotides, the CDR3 is TGTGCCAGCCGGTGGACAGCTTTAGTTTACTCTGGGGCCAACGTCCTGACTTTC.

This chain connects TRBV20-1 to TRBJ2-5, with TRBD2 identical over 8 bases. CDR1 and CDR2 (germline): DFQATT, SNEGSKA (reference sequence). The V and J ends lost 6 bases and 5 bases, in that order; junction bases with no gene match: 11. CDR3 length: 14 residues. As DNA, the CDR3 is TGCAGTGCCGAGACCGGGGGGGCCTGGGAGACCCAGTACTTC. Residues: CSAETGGAWETQYF.

This clonotype was seen repeatedly, ten times or more. The rearrangement uses TRBV7-8 and TRBJ2-5; perhaps D is TRBD1 or TRBD2 (5 bases each). V was clipped by 5 bases and J by 2 bases, with 15 bases between them. CDR3 length: 15 residues. Germline V gives CDR1 SGHVS, CDR2 FQNEAQ. CDR3 nucleotides: TGTGCCAGCAGCCGGGACGGAATGACTCAAGAGACCCAGTACTTC. Residues: CASSRDGMTQETQYF.

This clonotype was seen only a few times. The chain links TRBV19 to TRBJ2-7; no firm D call. CDR1 is LNHDA, CDR2 SQIVND, per germline (reference sequence). The CDR3 is made up of 15 amino acids. V gave up 3 bases and J gave up 2 bases, with 14 bases separating them. The CDR3 nucleotides read TGTGCCAGTAGTATGGGCTTAGCTGCCACCTACGAGCAGTACTTC. Its protein product is CASSMGLAATYEQYF. The complete variable domain, with remaining parts taken from reference TRBV19 and TRBJ2-7, reads DGGITQSPKYLFRKEGQNVTLSCEQNLNHDAMYWYRQDPGQGLRLIYYSQIVNDFQKGDIAEGYSVSREKKESFPLTVTSAQKNPTAFYLCASSMGLAATYEQYFGPGTRLTVT.

This chain links TRBV2 with TRBJ2-7, with 9 bases that match TRBD2. This CDR3 spans 15 amino acids. Trimming took 2 bases from V and 2 from J; bases not matched to a gene: 4. Per the germline V gene, CDR1 is SNHLY and CDR2 is FYNNEI. CDR3 amino acids: CASSESLAGTYEQYF. The CDR3 DNA follows: TGTGCCAGCAGTGAAAGTCTAGCGGGAACCTACGAGCAGTACTTC.

In its sample, this clonotype was seen once. V gene TRBV5-1 combines with J gene TRBJ1-6; D call uncertain. The CDR3 has 13 residues. Germline assignment: CDR1 SGHRS and CDR2 YFSETQ. V was shortened by 0 bases and J by 13 bases, with 11 bases between the two germline ends. CDR3: CASSLGGNQPLHF. CDR3 coding DNA: TGCGCCAGCAGCTTGGGGGGAAATCAGCCCCTCCACTTT.

V is TRBV20-1 and J is TRBJ2-7; tentative D call: TRBD2 (6 bases). This CDR3 contains 12 residues. The V and J ends lost 3 bases and 4 bases respectively, with 10 bases between them. Germline V gene sequence: CDR1 DFQATT, CDR2 SNEGSKA (reference sequence). CDR3 nucleotide sequence: TGCAGTGCTAGCGGGAGCACGTACGAGCAGTACTTC. It specifies CSASGSTYEQYF.

The chain employs TRBV6-6 and TRBJ2-5; 8 bases are a match to TRBD1. This CDR3 is built from 15 residues. Trimming cost V 5 bases and J 0 bases; bases outside gene matches: 5. Germline assignment: CDR1 MNHNY and CDR2 SVGAGI (reference sequence). CDR3 region: CASSQGQGYQETQYF. The CDR3 nucleotides are TGTGCCAGCAGTCAAGGACAGGGCTACCAAGAGACCCAGTACTTC.

The sample holds a few counts of this clonotype. The chain carries TRBV5-1 and TRBJ2-5; D perhaps matches TRBD1 (5 bases). The CDR3 runs to 14 residues. Germline CDR1 is SGHRS and CDR2 is YFSETQ. The ends were cut back, 0 bases at V and 5 bases at J, with 11 bases in the middle. This chain's CDR3 is CASSLAVGLETQYF. DNA of the CDR3: TGCGCCAGCAGCTTGGCGGTGGGGCTTGAGACCCAGTACTTC.

As for this clonotype: The conserved phenylalanine or tryptophan normally closing the CDR3 is absent here, so this likely arose from a read error. No DNA is shown, since the ends of the CDR3 on it are uncertain; the CDR3 is the one TCRdb lists. The gene calls are TRBV20-1 and TRBJ2-1; no check of the table's D call, TRBD2, against the DNA was made. 10 amino acids form the CDR3, both terminal residues included. Germline CDR1 reads DFQATT; CDR2 reads SNEGSKA (reference sequence). The chain's CDR3 is CSATSFGLAG.

This rearrangement joins TRBV10-3 to TRBJ1-5; tentative D call: TRBD1 (6 bases). The CDR3 runs 15 residues. Germline V lookup: CDR1 ENHRY, CDR2 SYGVKD. V lost 2 bases and J lost 2, with 10 bases in between. CDR3 in DNA: TGTGCCATCAGTGAGGGCAGGGGTGGCAATCAGCCCCAGCATTTT. This gives the protein CAISEGRGGNQPQHF.

This clonotype was found a few times. V is TRBV19 and J is TRBJ1-2, with TRBD1 matching 9 bases. Losses at the gene ends were 4 bases for V and 6 bases for J; bases not matched to a gene: 9. Germline V gives CDR1 LNHDA, CDR2 SQIVND (reference sequence). The CDR3 is 15 residues long. CDR3 region: CASSTTGGLTDGYTF. The CDR3, as DNA: TGTGCCAGTAGTACCACAGGGGGCCTTACGGATGGCTACACCTTC.

The rearrangement links TRBV2 to TRBJ1-3; a possible D gene is TRBD1 (5 bases). This CDR3 has 17 residues. Between the trimmed V and J ends, which lost 4 bases and 0 bases, there was a span of 16 bases. Germline V gives CDR1 SNHLY, CDR2 FYNNEI. The CDR3 coding sequence is TGTGCCAGCAGTGCCGGGGCCGGTGGGGTCTCTGGAAACACCATATATTTT. It specifies CASSAGAGGVSGNTIYF.

There are many counts of this clonotype. The chain links TRBV29-1 to TRBJ1-1; weak D call: TRBD1 (6 bases). This CDR3 is built from 14 residues. V shed 4 bases and J shed 3 bases, with 15 bases lying between them. Germline V gene sequence: CDR1 SQVTM, CDR2 ANQGSEA. DNA for the CDR3: TGCAGCGTTGGGCGAGGGGGGAGACACACTGAAGCTTTCTTT. Translated, it gives CSVGRGGRHTEAFF.

The J gene is TRBJ2-7, the V gene TRBV20-1, with a possible D match to TRBD2 (5 bases). This CDR3 is 16 amino acids long. Trimming stripped 0 bases from V and 5 bases from J, with 20 bases between. The V gene's germline CDR1 is DFQATT and CDR2 SNEGSKA (reference sequence). The CDR3 protein is CSAREAGTGGAHEQYF. The CDR3 region has the DNA TGCAGTGCTAGAGAGGCGGGTACTGGCGGCGCCCACGAGCAGTACTTC.

There are a few counts of this clonotype. A much larger clone sits a single nucleotide away, making a read error possible. This chain uses TRBV15 with TRBJ1-2; 7 bases line up with TRBD1. The CDR3 loop spans 15 amino acids. CDR1 is LNHNV, CDR2 YYDKDF, per germline (reference sequence). Trimming took 5 bases from V and 2 from J; bases not matched to a gene: 8. In DNA form, the CDR3 reads TGTGCCACCAGCGGAGCAGAGACAGGGAACTATGGCTACACCTTC. Residues: CATSGAETGNYGYTF.

This chain links TRBV29-1 with TRBJ1-4; no firm D call. The ends were cut back, 4 bases at V and 7 bases at J, with 4 bases in the middle. This CDR3 has 10 amino acids. Germline V CDR1 and CDR2: SQVTM, ANQGSEA. The CDR3 DNA is TGCAGCGTTGTAGGTGAAAAACTGTTTTTT. Protein sequence: CSVVGEKLFF.